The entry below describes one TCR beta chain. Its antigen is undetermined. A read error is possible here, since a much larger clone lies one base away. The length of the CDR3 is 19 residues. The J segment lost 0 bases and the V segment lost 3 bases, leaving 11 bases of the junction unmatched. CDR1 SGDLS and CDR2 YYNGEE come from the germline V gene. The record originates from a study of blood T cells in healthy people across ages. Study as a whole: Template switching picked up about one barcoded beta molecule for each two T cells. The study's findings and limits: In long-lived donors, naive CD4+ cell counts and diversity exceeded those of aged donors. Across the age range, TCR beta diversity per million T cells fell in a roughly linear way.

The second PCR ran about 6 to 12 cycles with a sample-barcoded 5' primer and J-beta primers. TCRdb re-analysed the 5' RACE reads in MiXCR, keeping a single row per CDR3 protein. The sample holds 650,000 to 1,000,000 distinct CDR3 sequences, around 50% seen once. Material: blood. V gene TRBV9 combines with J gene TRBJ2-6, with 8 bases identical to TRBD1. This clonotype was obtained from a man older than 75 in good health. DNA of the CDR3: TGTGCCAGCAGCGCTGACAGGGGCGACGCTAGCTCTGGGGCCAACGTCCTGACTTTC. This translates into CASSADRGDASSGANVLTF.